The clone carrying this T cell receptor (beta chain) was counted between two and nine times. The antigen is undetermined. The data originate from a study of T cells in Graves' hyperthyroidism and ophthalmopathy. Regions amplified from RNA transcripts were the TCR beta CDR3 regions. An initial round of RT-PCR targeting the TCR CDR3 relied on the HTBI primer set. TCRdb ran MiXCR on the multiplex PCR reads and lists one entry per CDR3 protein. The sample lists around 400,000 distinct CDR3 sequences; less than 15% were seen once. In germline, CDR1 is DFQATT, CDR2 SNEGSKA (reference sequence). Deletions cut 5 bases from V and 2 bases from J, with 11 bases between. This CDR3 is 13 amino acids long. Study-level results: Most clonotypes that expanded in the thyroid above 0.001 also showed up in blood.

This receptor was taken from a woman in her late teens or twenties with Graves' hyperthyroidism. V is TRBV20-1 and J is TRBJ2-3; TRBD2 is a possible D gene (6 bases). The sequencing sample was made of blood. CDR3 bases: TGCAGTGCTGCGGGGCAGTCCACAGATACGCAGTATTTT. Its translation: CSAAGQSTDTQYF.